This is a list of T cell receptor beta chains from one sample in a study of blood T cell repertoires in COVID-19. Here immunoSEQ multiplex PCR was the method, and the copy in TCRdb shows in-frame clones only, minus some. Here the sample spans more than 120,000 clones, roughly nine tenths being singletons. Specimen: peripheral blood. These receptors were collected from a human donor in a cohort sampled during active COVID-19. CDR3s include the opening cysteine and the closing phenylalanine or tryptophan. A D gene is named only where the DNA matches it firmly. The size field is filled for only some rows; it gives once, few, many or a size class.

v_call clone_size d_call cdr3_aa
TRBV10-3 NA NA CAISETPLPSSYNEQFF
TRBV11-1 NA NA CASSPRETGELFF
TRBV15 NA NA CATSSPREETQYF
TRBV12-5 once NA CASGLVGDTEAFF
TRBV6-2/TRBV6-3 few TRBD2 CASSYLLGLAGGPENIQYF
TRBV30 NA NA CAWSVIRDTQYF
TRBV3-1/TRBV3-2 NA TRBD2 CASSQAGGITGRELFF
TRBV5-6 NA NA CASKHDRFYGYTF
TRBV18 NA TRBD1 CASSPPVIDRGVSEKLFF
TRBV4-1 once TRBD2 CASSRAGGYNEQFF
TRBV6-4 NA NA CASSDSTELGGPGELFF
TRBV7-3 NA TRBD1 CASSRVTGNTQYF
TRBV3-1/TRBV3-2 NA NA CASSQGHAGRETQYF
TRBV19 NA TRBD1 CASSKGQGNGELFF
TRBV4-3 NA NA CASSRGGRTNSGNTIYF
TRBV6-5 NA NA CASSYGAGHRNSPLHF
TRBV2 NA TRBD1 CASSPGQGYNEQFF
TRBV10-1 NA NA CASSEQEIDGELFF
TRBV3-1/TRBV3-2 few TRBD2 CASSLQLAGGYSYEQYF
TRBV5-1 once NA CASSSGVQDYGYTF
TRBV9 NA TRBD2 CASSPQREGTQYF
TRBV5-4 NA NA CASSFGTSSYNEQFF
TRBV4-2 NA TRBD1 CASSRTGGMENIQYF
TRBV10-3 once NA CAISEPNAAANYEQYF
TRBV4-3 NA NA CASSQKSGSGANVLTF
TRBV7-2 NA TRBD1 CASSRDRNSPLHF
TRBV28 once TRBD1 CASSQHRGNTEAFF
TRBV5-4 NA TRBD1 CASSLVGQGFYGYTF
TRBV3-1/TRBV3-2 NA NA CASSQGGGSYNSPLHF
TRBV13 once TRBD1 CASSHGTGRTDTQYF
TRBV25-1 NA NA CASSDPRQTRPLYEQYF
TRBV4-2 NA TRBD1 CASSPGQALENSPLHF
TRBV5-1 NA TRBD2 CASSPGTSGGSDTQYF
TRBV7-6 NA NA CASSSRQGGTDTQYF
TRBV19 NA TRBD1 CASSRVDRRDSPLHF
TRBV12-5 once NA CASGLVPRGSSEAFF
TRBV4-1 NA NA CASSQGLGRLSGETQYF
TRBV5-6 NA NA CASSLDRVTDTQYF
TRBV7-2 NA NA CASSLVPGQQEKLFF
TRBV5-4 NA NA CASSDSSYNSPLHF
TRBV27 NA TRBD1 CASSRIDRGNYGYTF
TRBV5-8 NA NA CASTQGTLLGSTDTQYF
TRBV30 NA TRBD1 CAWSDGTGGNYGYTF
TRBV10-2 NA NA CASSEGVGYEQYF
TRBV27 NA NA CASSRTGPNTEAFF
TRBV7-9 few TRBD2 CASSLASGNTDTQYF